Following are 20 T cell receptor beta chains from one sample sequenced in a study of blood T cell repertoires in COVID-19. Assay used: immunoSEQ multiplex PCR; TCRdb lists only in-frame clones, some missing. The sample includes fewer than 200,000 clones, 85% of them seen just once. The sample taken for sequencing was peripheral blood. These receptors were taken from an elderly woman with COVID-19, enrolled during active disease.

This clone has a count of ten or more. This chain links TRBV5-5 with TRBJ2-5; D perhaps matches TRBD2 (6 bases). V lost 3 bases and J lost 1, with 13 bases in between. Looked up from germline, CDR1 is SGHKS and CDR2 is YYEKEE (reference sequence). The CDR3 has 15 amino acids. The CDR3: CASSWSGVSQETQYF. CDR3 DNA sequence: TGTGCCAGCAGCTGGTCGGGGGTTTCCCAAGAGACCCAGTACTTC.

This chain links TRBV9 with TRBJ1-5; no clear D. The CDR3 extends over 14 amino acids. CDR1 and CDR2 from the germline V gene are SGDLS and YYNGEE. Trimming left V 4 bases short and J 2 bases short, with 10 bases between. CDR3 sequence (DNA): TGTGCCAGCAGCCCGGGGATCGGCAATCAGCCCCAGCATTTT. Residues: CASSPGIGNQPQHF.

The chain has TRBV5-1 and TRBJ2-7; tentatively, D is TRBD2 (5 bases). Germline V lookup: CDR1 SGHRS, CDR2 YFSETQ. There are 14 residues in the CDR3. Deletions cut 6 bases from V and 1 base from J, with 14 bases between. CDR3 coding DNA: TGCGCCAGCATCCCCGTGGCGGGTTCCTACGAGCAGTACTTC. Protein: CASIPVAGSYEQYF.

The rearrangement uses TRBV19 and TRBJ1-5; 11 nucleotides align to TRBD1. The CDR3 runs 17 residues. V shed 4 bases and J 2 bases; nucleotides not matched to a gene: 7. CDR1 is LNHDA, CDR2 SQIVND, per germline (reference sequence). CDR3 in amino acids: CASSTTWTGGRNQPQHF. The CDR3 bases are TGTGCCAGTAGTACTACCTGGACAGGGGGCCGCAATCAGCCCCAGCATTTT.

CDR3 DNA sequence: TGTGCCAGCAGCGTAGGGGCAGGGCCCAACTATGGCTACACCTTC. Translating gives CASSVGAGPNYGYTF. This chain connects TRBV9 to TRBJ1-2, with D perhaps TRBD1 (5 bases). CDR3 length equals 15 residues. The ends were cut back, 0 bases at V and 2 bases at J, with 11 bases in the middle. Germline values: CDR1 SGDLS, CDR2 YYNGEE.

The chain is built from TRBV3-1 (or the pseudogene TRBV3-2) and TRBJ2-2, with D tentatively TRBD2 (6 bases). The germline V gene has CDR1 LGHDT and CDR2 YNNKEL (reference sequence). The CDR3 covers 15 residues. Trimming removed 1 base at V and 3 bases at J, with 9 bases between. CDR3 coding DNA: TGTGCCAGCAGCCAAGCGGGAGCTTACACCGGGGAGCTGTTTTTT. It codes for CASSQAGAYTGELFF.

The chain combines TRBV6-5 with TRBJ2-7; TRBD1 is a possible D gene (5 bases). Germline V gene data show CDR1 as MNHEY and CDR2 as SVGAGI. V was pared by 2 bases and J by 2 bases, with 16 bases between. CDR3 length: 16 amino acids. In DNA, the CDR3 is TGTGCCAGCAGTTACACGTCCAGGACAACAGCCTACGAGCAGTACTTC. Protein sequence: CASSYTSRTTAYEQYF.

This clone was seen a handful of times. The rearrangement joins TRBV18 to TRBJ2-1, with D perhaps TRBD2 (6 bases). Germline V gene lookup returns CDR1 KGHSH and CDR2 LQKENI. The CDR3 has 13 residues. The V end lost 6 bases, the J end lost 9 bases, and 15 bases lay between the germline ends. The DNA of the CDR3 is TGTGCCAGCTCGCCCGAGGGACTGGGTGAGCAGTTCTTC. Translation: CASSPEGLGEQFF.

J is TRBJ2-6 and V is TRBV2; tentatively, D is TRBD1 (5 bases). The germline CDR1 and CDR2 sequences are SNHLY and FYNNEI. The V gene lost 4 bases and the J gene lost 0 bases, with 7 bases spanning the gap. The CDR3 length is 15 residues. The CDR3 coding sequence is TGTGCCAGCAGTGGACAGAACTCTGGGGCCAACGTCCTGACTTTC. This translates into CASSGQNSGANVLTF.

The genes are TRBV7-9 and TRBJ2-2, with 13 bases lining up with TRBD2. Germline lookup yields CDR1 SEHNR and CDR2 FQNEAQ (reference sequence). The CDR3 covers 18 residues. The trim removed 6 bases at V and 6 bases at J, leaving 13 bases unmatched. For the CDR3, the DNA is TGTGCCAGCAGTTCCTACACAGGACTAGCGGGAGCCTCCGGGGAGCTGTTTTTT. Translated: CASSSYTGLAGASGELFF.

This sequence joins TRBV5-4 and TRBJ2-7; 7 nucleotides match TRBD1. This CDR3 is built from 14 residues. The germline gives CDR1 SGHNT, CDR2 YYREEE (reference sequence). With V trimmed by 4 bases and J by 4 bases, 8 bases remained unmatched. Here the CDR3 reads CASSGDSGRYEQYF. The CDR3 coding sequence is TGTGCCAGCAGCGGGGACAGTGGCAGGTACGAGCAGTACTTC.

The rearrangement joins TRBV3-1 (or the pseudogene TRBV3-2) to TRBJ1-2; tentative D call: TRBD1 (5 bases). CDR3 length: 15 amino acids. The germline CDR1 and CDR2 sequences are LGHDT and YNNKEL (reference sequence). V gave up 1 base and J gave up 10 bases, with 19 bases separating them. The CDR3 loop is CASSQGGGAASDYTF. CDR3 bases: TGTGCCAGCAGCCAAGGAGGCGGGGCGGCCTCCGACTACACCTTC.

CDR3: CASSLRPSGQGSDQPQHF. In nucleotides, the CDR3 is TGCGCCAGCAGCTTGCGGCCCTCAGGACAGGGTTCGGATCAGCCCCAGCATTTT. The chain combines TRBV5-1 with TRBJ1-5, with 8 bases that match TRBD1. This CDR3 comprises 18 residues. Unmatched junction bases numbered 14, after V lost 1 base and J lost 5 bases. Germline values: CDR1 SGHRS, CDR2 YFSETQ.

The CDR3 protein is CASSLEDRGRLGPQHF. The CDR3 bases are TGTGCCAGCAGCTTAGAGGACAGGGGGCGTCTGGGGCCCCAGCATTTT. J is TRBJ1-5 and V is TRBV7-2; 11 bases align to TRBD1. CDR3 length: 16 amino acids. Germline V gives CDR1 SGHTA, CDR2 FQGNSA. Trimming at V came to 1 base and at J to 9 bases, leaving 8 bases not matched to a gene.

V usage is TRBV24-1 and J usage is TRBJ2-3; TRBD1 agrees at 9 bases. This CDR3 contains 15 residues. Germline values: CDR1 KGHDR, CDR2 SFDVKD. Trimming cost V 10 bases and J 3 bases; bases outside gene matches: 10. CDR3 region: CATRDRVGRTDTQYF. CDR3 bases: TGTGCCACAAGGGACAGGGTCGGTAGGACAGATACGCAGTATTTT.

The chain is built from TRBV28 and TRBJ2-6; 9 bases align to TRBD1. Trimming at V came to 8 bases and at J to 3 bases, leaving 11 bases not matched to a gene. Germline loops: CDR1 MDHEN, CDR2 SYDVKM. This CDR3 region has 17 residues. The CDR3 nucleotides are TGTGCCAGCGGGGGCCGGGACAGGGATCATGGGGCCAACGTCCTGACTTTC. It encodes CASGGRDRDHGANVLTF.

The CDR3 coding sequence is TGTGCCAGCAGCACCGGACAGGGGTATGGCTACACCTTC. This gives the protein CASSTGQGYGYTF. V usage is TRBV7-2 and J usage is TRBJ1-2; 9 positions agree with TRBD1. Germline values: CDR1 SGHTA, CDR2 FQGNSA. This CDR3 spans 13 amino acids. V shed 5 bases and J 5 bases; nucleotides not matched to a gene: 3. Based on the CDR3 plus reference TRBV7-2 and TRBJ1-2, the full variable domain is GAGVSQSPSNKVTEKGKDVELRCDPISGHTALYWYRQSLGQGLEFLIYFQGNSAPDKSGLPSDRFSAERTGGSVSTLTIQRTQQEDSAVYLCASSTGQGYGYTFGSGTRLTVV.

The rearrangement joins TRBV28 to TRBJ1-6; 9 bases fit TRBD1. The V segment lost 1 base and the J segment 8 bases; nucleotides outside the gene matches: 6. Germline V gives CDR1 MDHEN, CDR2 SYDVKM. This CDR3 contains 16 residues. The CDR3 sequence is CASSLYWDRAYSPLHF. In nucleotides, the CDR3 is TGTGCCAGCAGTTTATACTGGGACAGGGCCTATTCACCCCTCCACTTT.

This sequence joins TRBV5-1 and TRBJ1-2, with TRBD1 as a possible D gene (5 bases). Germline lookup yields CDR1 SGHRS and CDR2 YFSETQ. V was trimmed by 1 base and J by 8 bases, leaving 18 bases between them. The CDR3 contains 15 residues. The chain's CDR3 is CASSLPLGGSGGYTF. The CDR3 nucleotides read TGCGCCAGCAGCTTGCCCCTCGGGGGGTCGGGCGGCTACACCTTC.

This rearrangement joins TRBV28 to TRBJ1-4; no clear D. The germline gives CDR1 MDHEN, CDR2 SYDVKM. This CDR3 is built from 15 residues. Between the trimmed V and J ends, which lost 6 bases and 2 bases, there was a span of 13 bases. In DNA, the CDR3 is TGTGCCAGCAGAAGGAGGGCCGTGACTAATGAAAAACTGTTTTTT. Its translation: CASRRRAVTNEKLFF.